This T cell receptor beta chain was identified during a study of post-analysis software for immune sequencing data. At the level of the study: Progressive-relapsing, secondary progressive and relapsing-remitting multiple sclerosis were among the disease courses included.

Trimming left V 1 base short and J 2 bases short, with 6 bases between. Germline V gene data show CDR1 as SQVTM and CDR2 as ANQGSEA. The CDR3 totals 12 residues. The sample holds a few counts of this clonotype. Antigen: not known. Notes on the study in general: TRBV segments more frequent in patients than in controls numbered five and included TRBV5-6, TRBV5-1 and TRBV20-1. Multiple sclerosis patients had significantly lower normalized Chao1 diversity than controls. F measure grouped same-batch samples tightly together.

Each TCR beta cDNA library carried unique molecular identifiers. TCRdb fed the PCR reads into MiXCR, producing one record per CDR3 protein. The sample holds 450,000 to 700,000 distinct CDR3 sequences, 44% seen once. V is TRBV29-1 and J is TRBJ2-7; D unresolved. The sequenced sample consisted of blood. This clonotype originated in a girl aged 10 to 17 with multiple sclerosis. Written as DNA, the CDR3 is TGCAGCGTTGAAGGCAGAACCTACGAGCAGTACTTC. Translated, it gives CSVEGRTYEQYF.